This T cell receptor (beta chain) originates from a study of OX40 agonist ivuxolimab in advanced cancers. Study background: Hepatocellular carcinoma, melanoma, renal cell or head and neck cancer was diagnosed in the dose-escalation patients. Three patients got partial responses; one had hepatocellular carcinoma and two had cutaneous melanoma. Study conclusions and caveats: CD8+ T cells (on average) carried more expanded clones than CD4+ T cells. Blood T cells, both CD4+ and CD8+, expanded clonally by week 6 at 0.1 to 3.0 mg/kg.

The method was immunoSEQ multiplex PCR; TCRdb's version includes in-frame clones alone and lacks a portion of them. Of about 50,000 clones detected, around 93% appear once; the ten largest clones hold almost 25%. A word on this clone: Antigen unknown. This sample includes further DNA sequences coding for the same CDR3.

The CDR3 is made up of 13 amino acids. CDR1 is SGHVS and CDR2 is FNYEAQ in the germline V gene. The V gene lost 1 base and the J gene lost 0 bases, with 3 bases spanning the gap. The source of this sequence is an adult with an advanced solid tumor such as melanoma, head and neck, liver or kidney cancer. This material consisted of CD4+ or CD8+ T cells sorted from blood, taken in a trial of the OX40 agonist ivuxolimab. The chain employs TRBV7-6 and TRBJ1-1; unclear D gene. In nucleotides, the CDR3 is TGTGCCAGCAGCTTAGGCATGAACACTGAAGCTTTCTTT. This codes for CASSLGMNTEAFF.